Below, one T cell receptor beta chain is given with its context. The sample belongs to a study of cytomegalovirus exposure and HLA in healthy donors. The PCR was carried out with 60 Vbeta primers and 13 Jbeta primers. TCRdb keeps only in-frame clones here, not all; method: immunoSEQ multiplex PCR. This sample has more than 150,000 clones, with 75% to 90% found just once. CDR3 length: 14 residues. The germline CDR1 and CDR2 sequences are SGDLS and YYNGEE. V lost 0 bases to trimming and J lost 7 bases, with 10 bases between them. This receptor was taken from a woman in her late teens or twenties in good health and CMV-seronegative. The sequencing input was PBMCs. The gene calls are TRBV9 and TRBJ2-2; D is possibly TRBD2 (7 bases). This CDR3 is CASSVAGGDGELFF. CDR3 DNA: TGTGCCAGCAGCGTAGCGGGGGGCGACGGGGAGCTGTTTTTT.